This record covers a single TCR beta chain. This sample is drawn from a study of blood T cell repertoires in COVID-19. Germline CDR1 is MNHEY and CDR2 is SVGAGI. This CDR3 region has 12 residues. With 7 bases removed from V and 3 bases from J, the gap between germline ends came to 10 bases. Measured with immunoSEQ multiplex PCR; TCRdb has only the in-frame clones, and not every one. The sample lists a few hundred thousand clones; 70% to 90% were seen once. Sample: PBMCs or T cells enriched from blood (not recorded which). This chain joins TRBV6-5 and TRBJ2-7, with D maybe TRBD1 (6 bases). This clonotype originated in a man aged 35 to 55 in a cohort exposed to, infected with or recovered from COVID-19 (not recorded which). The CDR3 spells CASKQGSYEQYF. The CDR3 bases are TGTGCCAGCAAACAGGGTAGCTACGAGCAGTACTTC.